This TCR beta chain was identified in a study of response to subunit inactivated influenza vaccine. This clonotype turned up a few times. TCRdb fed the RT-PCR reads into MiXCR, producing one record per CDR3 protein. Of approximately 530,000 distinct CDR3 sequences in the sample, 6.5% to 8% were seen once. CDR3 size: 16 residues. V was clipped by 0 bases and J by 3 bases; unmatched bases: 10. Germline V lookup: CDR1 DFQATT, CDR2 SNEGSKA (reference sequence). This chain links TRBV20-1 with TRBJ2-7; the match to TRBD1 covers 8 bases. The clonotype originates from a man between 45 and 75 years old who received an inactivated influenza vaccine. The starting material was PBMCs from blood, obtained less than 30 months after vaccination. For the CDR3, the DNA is TGCAGTGCTAGAGATTGGGGAACAGGGGGTAACTACGAGCAGTACTTC. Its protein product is CSARDWGTGGNYEQYF.